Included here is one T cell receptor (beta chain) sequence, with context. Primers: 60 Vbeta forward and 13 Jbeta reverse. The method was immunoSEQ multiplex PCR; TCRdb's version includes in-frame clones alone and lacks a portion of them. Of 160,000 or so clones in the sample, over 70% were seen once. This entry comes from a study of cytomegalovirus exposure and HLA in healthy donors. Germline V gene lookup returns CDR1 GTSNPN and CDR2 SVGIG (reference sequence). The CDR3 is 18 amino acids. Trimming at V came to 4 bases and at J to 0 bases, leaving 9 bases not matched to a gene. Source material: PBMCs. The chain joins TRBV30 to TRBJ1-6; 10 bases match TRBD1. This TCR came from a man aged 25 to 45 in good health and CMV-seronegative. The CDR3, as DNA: TGTGCCTGGAATTCAGGGACAGGGGTTAGCTCCTATAATTCACCCCTCCACTTT. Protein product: CAWNSGTGVSSYNSPLHF.